The entry below gives a single T cell receptor beta chain sequence along with its context. This clonotype was detected ten times or more. Its antigen is still unknown. There are no base qualities to consult, and no much larger clone falls within one base. This sample is drawn from a study of regulatory T cells in long-lasting Graves disease (dated by TCRdb to the early 2020s). Regarding the research as a whole: In the newly diagnosed Graves' disease group, patients had been taking antithyroid drugs for less than 3 months. Peripheral blood TCR sequencing and RNA sequencing compared persistent Graves' disease patients with newly diagnosed Graves' disease patients. The study was conducted in China and was registered as a clinical trial. TCR sequencing covered about 13 persistent and some 20 newly diagnosed Graves' disease patients, around 33 samples in total. Summary of the overall study and its limitations: Only the TCR beta chain was sequenced and analyzed. Lower TCR Shannon entropy and fewer highly expanded clones were observed in persistent Graves' disease patients than in newly diagnosed patients, which suggested clonal expansion. Only peripheral blood was studied, because thyroid tissue, the primary lesion, was inaccessible. Persistent patients shared more public clonotypes among themselves (around 3,000) than newly diagnosed patients did (more than 950). As a limitation, the authors acknowledged that the small sample size may reduce accuracy. Preferential use of TRBV28, TRBJ1-2 and TRBJ2-5 was observed in persistent disease, whereas TRBV20-1 and TRBJ2-1 were favored in newly diagnosed disease.

The library was made by multiplex PCR. TCRdb lists the instrument as Illumina HiSeq 4000. TCR beta libraries were built with iRepertoire HTBI primers and Arm-PCR amplification of CDR3 regions. Gel purification was performed on PCR products prior to sequencing. In the original analysis: Across samples, some 62 TRBV and approximately 15 TRBJ segments were identified and used for gene usage analysis of CDR3 amino acid clonotypes. COPE and FqMerger were used to merge filtered high-quality paired reads into contigs. BLAST was used to align contigs to IMGT TRBV, TRBD and TRBJ reference genes, with CDR3 defined following IMGT. Highly expanded clones were defined as clonotypes with a frequency above 0.1%. Shannon entropy served as the measure of repertoire diversity, while the Gini coefficient captured V-J evenness. A clonotype was considered public if more than one individual shared it. In-frame beta chains were kept once TCRdb had trimmed the public reads at Q25 with fastp and called clones with MiXCR. Under each unique CDR3 protein, matching rows form one entry showing the most common genes and DNA. TCRdb's processing, not the authors' own work, is the source of the V and J calls. For this sample there are approximately 470,000 distinct CDR3 sequences; 15% to 20% appear just once. Of the sample, more than 9% is held by the ten largest clones.

The CDR3 contains 15 residues, cysteine and phenylalanine counted. This entry keeps only the CDR3 DNA: 45 bases, framed from base 1. From a lookup of the germline V gene, CDR1 and CDR2 are SNHLY and FYNNEI. Trimming takes 4 bases from V and 0 bases from J, and the germline ends sit 9 bases apart. This specimen's time point label, per the study, means: newly diagnosed GD, antithyroid drugs for less than 3 months. For both TCR sequencing and RNA sequencing, RNA was extracted from PBMCs using TRIzol. The diagnosis of Graves' disease was made according to American Thyroid Association guidelines. The patients came from an endocrinology department in Xi'an, China. Each patient gave approximately 9 milliliters of peripheral blood, collected in an EDTA anticoagulant tube. PBMCs were isolated by Ficoll Paque Plus density gradient separation without further T cell sorting. An Agilent 2100 Bioanalyzer and agarose gel were used to assess RNA quality, and a NanoDrop 2000 was used to measure RNA concentration.

These same records also appear under a second study, on T cells in Graves' hyperthyroidism and ophthalmopathy. The second study, in turn, reports: Graves' hyperthyroidism was defined as stable when no progression to ophthalmopathy occurred over 18 months of follow-up. The hyperthyroidism patients were between 18 and 65 years old and newly diagnosed, with a disease duration of less than 2 months. Any patient with an uncontrolled infection, another autoimmune disease, pregnancy or lactation was excluded. Diagnoses relied on clinical symptoms, serum thyroxine and TRAb, thyroid ultrasound and orbital computed tomography. The first round of RT-PCR for the TCR CDR3 was performed with the HTBI primer set and the Qiagen OneStep RT-PCR kit. Most expanded thyroid clonotypes (frequency above 0.001) were also found in blood, which suggests that blood repertoires may mirror thyroid immune responses. Ophthalmopathy was separated from stable hyperthyroidism by a 13 V-J signature model, with around 90% sensitivity and about 81% specificity obtained in cross-validation and 80%/75% obtained in testing. In validation, the model predicted progression to ophthalmopathy a median of about 6.5 months before onset, with about 67% sensitivity and about 75% specificity. A discovery cohort of about 96 patients, about 40 with Graves' ophthalmopathy and more than 55 with stable Graves' hyperthyroidism, was used to find distinguishing TCR V-J signatures. Prospective prediction of ophthalmopathy was tested in an independent validation cohort of some 20 hyperthyroidism patients and 15 to 17 patients who later progressed to ophthalmopathy. The approximately 100 discovery patients were divided at random into training and test sets in a 7:3 ratio. In addition, the study compared T-cell repertoires in thyroid tissue and in blood from roughly 6 Graves' hyperthyroidism patients. Following sampling, methimazole starting at 30 mg daily was given to hyperthyroidism patients, and high-dose intravenous methylprednisolone was given to ophthalmopathy patients. The libraries were constructed in a second round of multiplex PCR and then size-selected and purified. The libraries were sequenced on an Illumina HiSeq2000 using paired-end 100 bp reads. Raw data were processed with SOAPnuke, discarding reads with adapters, uncalled bases, mean Phred below 15, or no exact constant-primer or identifier match. High-quality paired reads were merged using COPE v1.2.5, and each unique nucleotide sequence was defined as a clonotype. MiTCR v1.1 was used to align clonotypes to the IMGT TRBV, TRBD and TRBJ reference segments. Analysis was restricted to V-J combinations with a frequency above 0.0001, which covered over 98% of repertoires. The TCS score was defined as the ratio of F50 (clonal expansion) to E x V (chaos), calculated using BLOSUM62-based TCRdist between CDR3 peptides within each V-J. Welch's t-statistics and random forest reduced around 520 V-J features to 13, which were used in a naive Bayes classifier (R e1071). No statistical method was used to fix the sample size in advance, and group allocation was not hidden from the investigators. The paper describes TCR Vbeta CDR3 sequencing of roughly 130 peripheral blood samples, made up of around 41 ophthalmopathy patients, 70 to 75 hyperthyroidism patients and roughly 17 progressor patients.

Recombination joined TRBV2 with TRBJ2-2; the D gene is perhaps TRBD1, on 6 matching bases. The sequence was obtained from a man in his forties or fifties with Graves disease. Donor details come from another sample of the same person, matched by shared clones. Source: peripheral blood mononuclear cells (PBMCs), taken at new diagnosis, from a patient treated with antithyroid drugs. The CDR3 protein: CASSAGTPNTGELFF. The sequenced DNA: TGTGCCAGCAGTGCGGGGACACCGAACACCGGGGAGCTGTTTTTT.